This T cell receptor (beta chain) was retrieved from a study of T cells in Graves' hyperthyroidism and ophthalmopathy. Germline V gene data show CDR1 as DFQATT and CDR2 as SNEGSKA (reference sequence). The length of the CDR3 is 13 residues. V lost 3 bases and J lost 4; bases outside the gene matches: 1. In this sample, this clonotype turned up many times. RNA transcripts gave rise to amplified TCR beta CDR3 regions. Primed by the HTBI set, a first-round RT-PCR was run on the TCR CDR3. TCRdb independently ran MiXCR on the multiplex PCR reads; one entry per CDR3 protein. The sample lists 600,000 to 700,000 distinct CDR3 sequences; roughly 14% were seen once.

The sequence was obtained from a woman aged 40 to 50 with Graves' ophthalmopathy. The material sequenced was blood. V gene TRBV20-1 combines with J gene TRBJ2-5; 11 positions agree with TRBD2. CDR3 DNA: TGCAGTGCTAGGGGGACTAGCGGAGAGACCCAGTACTTC. Its protein is CSARGTSGETQYF.